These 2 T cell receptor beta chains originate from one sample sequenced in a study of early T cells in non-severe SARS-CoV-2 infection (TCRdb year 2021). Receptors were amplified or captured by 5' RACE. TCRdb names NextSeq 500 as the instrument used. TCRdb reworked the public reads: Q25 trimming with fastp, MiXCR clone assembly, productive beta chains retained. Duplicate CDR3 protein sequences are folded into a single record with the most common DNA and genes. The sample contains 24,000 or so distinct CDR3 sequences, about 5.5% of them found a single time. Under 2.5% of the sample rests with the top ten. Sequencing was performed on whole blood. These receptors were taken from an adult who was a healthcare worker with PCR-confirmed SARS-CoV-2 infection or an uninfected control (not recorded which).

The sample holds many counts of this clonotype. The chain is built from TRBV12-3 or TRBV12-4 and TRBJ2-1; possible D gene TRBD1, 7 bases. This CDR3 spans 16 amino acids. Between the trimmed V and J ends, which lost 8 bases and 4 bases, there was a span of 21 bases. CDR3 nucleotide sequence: TGTGCCAGCGCCCGGCCGGCCAGGGGGGAATACAATGAGCAGTTCTTC. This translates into CASARPARGEYNEQFF.

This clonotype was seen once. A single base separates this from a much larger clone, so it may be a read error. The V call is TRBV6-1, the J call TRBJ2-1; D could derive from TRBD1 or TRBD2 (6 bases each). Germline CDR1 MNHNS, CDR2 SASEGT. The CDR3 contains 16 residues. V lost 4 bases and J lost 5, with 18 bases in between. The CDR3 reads CASSAPSVGGHNEQFF. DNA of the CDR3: TGTGCCAGCAGTGCCCCCTCTGTGGGGGGCCACAATGAGCAGTTCTTC.